This T cell receptor beta chain originates from a study of T cells of healthy individuals. TCRdb analysed the 5' RACE reads with MiXCR anew, one entry per CDR3 protein. The sample lists some 41,000 distinct CDR3 sequences; around 4.5% were seen once. The CDR3 length is 15 residues. Trimming removed 1 base from V and 4 bases from J; junction bases left unmatched: 7. The germline V gene encodes CDR1 DFQATT and CDR2 SNEGSKA (reference sequence). In its sample, this clonotype was seen many times. This TCR came from a human donor in good health. The V gene is TRBV20-1, the J gene TRBJ1-2, with 9 nucleotides matching TRBD1. The CDR3 spells CSARAGDRVSYGYTF. CDR3 in DNA: TGCAGTGCTAGAGCTGGGGACAGGGTGTCCTATGGCTACACCTTC.